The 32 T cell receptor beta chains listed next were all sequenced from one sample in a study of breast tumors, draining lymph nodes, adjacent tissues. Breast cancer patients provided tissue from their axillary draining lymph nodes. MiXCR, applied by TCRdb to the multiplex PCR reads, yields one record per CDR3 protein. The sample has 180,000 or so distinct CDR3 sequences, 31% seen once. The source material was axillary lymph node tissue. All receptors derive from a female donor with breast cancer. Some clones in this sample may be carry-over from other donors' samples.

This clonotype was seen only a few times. CDR3 DNA: TGTGCCACCTGGGCTAGCGGGTACACCGGGGAGCTGTTTTTT. Amino acids: CATWASGYTGELFF. The J gene is TRBJ2-2, the V gene TRBV28, with 8 positions matching TRBD2. Trimming removed 10 bases from V and 3 bases from J; junction bases left unmatched: 7. Germline V gene sequence: CDR1 MDHEN, CDR2 SYDVKM. The CDR3 has 14 amino acids.

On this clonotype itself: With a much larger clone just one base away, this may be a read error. The CDR3 spells CSAGGGEQETQYF. CDR3 DNA: TGCAGCGCCGGGGGTGGGGAGCAAGAGACCCAGTACTTC. V usage is TRBV29-1 and J usage is TRBJ2-5; weak D call: TRBD2 (6 bases). V lost 7 bases, J lost 2 bases, and 14 bases lay in between. The CDR3 has 13 amino acids. Germline CDR1 SQVTM, CDR2 ANQGSEA.

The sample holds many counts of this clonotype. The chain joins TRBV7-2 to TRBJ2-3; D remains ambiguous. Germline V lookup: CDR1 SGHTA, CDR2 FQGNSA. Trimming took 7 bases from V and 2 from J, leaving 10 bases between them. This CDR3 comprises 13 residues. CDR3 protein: CASTRDPTDTQYF. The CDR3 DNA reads TGTGCCAGCACCCGAGACCCCACAGATACGCAGTATTTT.

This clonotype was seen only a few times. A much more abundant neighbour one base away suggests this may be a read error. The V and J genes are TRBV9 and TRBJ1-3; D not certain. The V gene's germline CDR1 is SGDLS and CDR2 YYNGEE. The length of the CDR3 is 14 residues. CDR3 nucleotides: TGTGCCAGCAGCTTTGGGAGCTCTGGAAACACCATATTTTTT. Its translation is CASSFGSSGNTIFF.

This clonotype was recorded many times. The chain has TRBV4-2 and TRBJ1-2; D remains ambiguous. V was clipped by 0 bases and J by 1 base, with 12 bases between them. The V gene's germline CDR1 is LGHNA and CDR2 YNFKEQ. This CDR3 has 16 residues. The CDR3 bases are TGTGCCAGCAGCCAAGATGTTGGAGCCGGTAACTATGGCTACACCTTC. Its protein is CASSQDVGAGNYGYTF.

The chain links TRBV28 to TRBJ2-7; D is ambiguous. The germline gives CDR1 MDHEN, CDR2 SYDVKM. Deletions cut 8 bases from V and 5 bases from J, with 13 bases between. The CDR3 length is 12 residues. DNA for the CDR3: TGTGCCAGCCGGACGGAGTTCGACGAGCAGTACTTC. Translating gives CASRTEFDEQYF.

Here the CDR3 DNA reads TGTGCAGCAGTAGACACACCGGGGGGGGCTGGGGATGAGCAGTTCTTC. Its translation is CAAVDTPGGAGDEQFF. V usage is TRBV9 and J usage is TRBJ2-1, with 8 bases lining up with TRBD2. Germline-derived CDR1 and CDR2 are SGDLS and YYNGEE. This CDR3 is 16 amino acids long.

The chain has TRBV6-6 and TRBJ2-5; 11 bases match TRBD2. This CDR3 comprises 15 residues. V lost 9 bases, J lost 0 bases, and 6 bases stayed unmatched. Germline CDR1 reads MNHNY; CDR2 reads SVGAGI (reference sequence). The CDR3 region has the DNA TGTGCCAGTAGCGGGGGGGCCAAGTACCAAGAGACCCAGTACTTC. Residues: CASSGGAKYQETQYF.

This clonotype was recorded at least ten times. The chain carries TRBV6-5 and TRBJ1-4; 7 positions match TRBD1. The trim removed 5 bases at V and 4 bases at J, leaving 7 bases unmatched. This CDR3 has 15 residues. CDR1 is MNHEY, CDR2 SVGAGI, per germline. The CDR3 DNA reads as TGTGCCAGCAGTCCCGACAGGGATAATAATGAAAAACTGTTTTTT. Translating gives CASSPDRDNNEKLFF.

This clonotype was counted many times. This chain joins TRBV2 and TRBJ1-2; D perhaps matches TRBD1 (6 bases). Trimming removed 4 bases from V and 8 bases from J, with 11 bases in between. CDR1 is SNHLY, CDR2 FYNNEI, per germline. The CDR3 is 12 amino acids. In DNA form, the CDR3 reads TGTGCCAGCAGTGCATCAGGGGACGGCTACACCTTC. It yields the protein CASSASGDGYTF.

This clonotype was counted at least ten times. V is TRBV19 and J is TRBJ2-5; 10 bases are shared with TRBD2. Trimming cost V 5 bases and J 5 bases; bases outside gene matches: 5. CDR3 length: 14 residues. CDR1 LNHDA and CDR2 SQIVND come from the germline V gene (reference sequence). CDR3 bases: TGTGCCAGTAGTGGGGGGACTAGCGTTGAGACCCAGTACTTC. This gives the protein CASSGGTSVETQYF.

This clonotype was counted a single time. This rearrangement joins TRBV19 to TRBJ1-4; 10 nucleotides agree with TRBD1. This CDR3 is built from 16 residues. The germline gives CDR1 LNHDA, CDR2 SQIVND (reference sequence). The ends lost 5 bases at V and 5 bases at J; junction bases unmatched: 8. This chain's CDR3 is CASSPIPGQGNEKLFF. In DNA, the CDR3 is TGTGCCAGTAGTCCAATTCCGGGACAGGGGAATGAAAAACTGTTTTTT.

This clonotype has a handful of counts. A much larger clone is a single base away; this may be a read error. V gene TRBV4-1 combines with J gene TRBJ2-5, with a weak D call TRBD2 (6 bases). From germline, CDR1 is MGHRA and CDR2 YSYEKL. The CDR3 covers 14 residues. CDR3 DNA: TGCGCCAGCTCAACGGGCGGGGCTCAAGAGGCCCAGTACTTC. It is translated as CASSTGGAQEAQYF.

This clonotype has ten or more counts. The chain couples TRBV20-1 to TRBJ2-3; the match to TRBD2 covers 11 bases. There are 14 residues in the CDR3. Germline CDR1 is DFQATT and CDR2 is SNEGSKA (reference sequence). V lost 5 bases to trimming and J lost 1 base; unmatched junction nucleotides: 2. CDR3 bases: TGCAGTGCTCCGACTAGCGGGGGCACAGATACGCAGTATTTT. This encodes CSAPTSGGTDTQYF.

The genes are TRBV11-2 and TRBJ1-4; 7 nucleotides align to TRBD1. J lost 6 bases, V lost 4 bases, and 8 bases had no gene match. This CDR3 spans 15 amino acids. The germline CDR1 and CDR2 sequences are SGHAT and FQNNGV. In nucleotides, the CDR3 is TGTGCCAGCAGCTACTCTCAGGGGGGCTATGAAAAACTGTTTTTT. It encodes CASSYSQGGYEKLFF.

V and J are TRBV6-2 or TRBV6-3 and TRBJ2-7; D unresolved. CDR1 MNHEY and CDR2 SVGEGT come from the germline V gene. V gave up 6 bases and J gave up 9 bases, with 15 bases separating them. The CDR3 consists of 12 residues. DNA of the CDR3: TGTGCCAGCAGCCAGCCCCCTTCGGGGCAGTACTTC. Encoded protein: CASSQPPSGQYF.

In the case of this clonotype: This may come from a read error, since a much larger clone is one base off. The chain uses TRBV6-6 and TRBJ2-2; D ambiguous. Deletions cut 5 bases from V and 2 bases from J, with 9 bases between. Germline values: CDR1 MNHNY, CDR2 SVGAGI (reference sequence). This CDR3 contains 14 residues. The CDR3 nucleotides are TGTGCCAGCAGTCTCCTCTCCAACACCGGGGAGCTGTTTTTT. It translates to CASSLLSNTGELFF.

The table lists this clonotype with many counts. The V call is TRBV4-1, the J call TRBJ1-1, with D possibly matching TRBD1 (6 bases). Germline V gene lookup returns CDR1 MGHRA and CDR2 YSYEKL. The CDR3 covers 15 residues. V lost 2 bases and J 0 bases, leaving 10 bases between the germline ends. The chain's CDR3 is CASSQQGMMNTEAFF. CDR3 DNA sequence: TGCGCCAGCAGCCAACAGGGGATGATGAACACTGAAGCTTTCTTT.

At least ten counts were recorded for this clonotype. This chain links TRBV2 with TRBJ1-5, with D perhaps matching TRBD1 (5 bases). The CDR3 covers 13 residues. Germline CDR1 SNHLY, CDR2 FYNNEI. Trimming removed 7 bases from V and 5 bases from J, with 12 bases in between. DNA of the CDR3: TGTGCCAGCACTGGGAGGGGTTATCAGCCCCAGCATTTT. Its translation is CASTGRGYQPQHF.

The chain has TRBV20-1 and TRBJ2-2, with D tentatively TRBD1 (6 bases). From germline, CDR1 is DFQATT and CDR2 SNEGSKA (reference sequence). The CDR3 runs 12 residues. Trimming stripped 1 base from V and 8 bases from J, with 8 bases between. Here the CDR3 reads CSARVGTGELFF. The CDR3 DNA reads TGCAGTGCTAGAGTGGGGACAGGGGAGCTGTTTTTT.

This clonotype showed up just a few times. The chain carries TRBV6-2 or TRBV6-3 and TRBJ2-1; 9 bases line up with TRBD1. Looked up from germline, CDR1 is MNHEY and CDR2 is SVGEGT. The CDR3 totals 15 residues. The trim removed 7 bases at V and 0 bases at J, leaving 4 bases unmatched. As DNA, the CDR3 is TGTGCCAGCACAACGGGACAGGGCTCCTACAATGAGCAGTTCTTC. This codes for CASTTGQGSYNEQFF.

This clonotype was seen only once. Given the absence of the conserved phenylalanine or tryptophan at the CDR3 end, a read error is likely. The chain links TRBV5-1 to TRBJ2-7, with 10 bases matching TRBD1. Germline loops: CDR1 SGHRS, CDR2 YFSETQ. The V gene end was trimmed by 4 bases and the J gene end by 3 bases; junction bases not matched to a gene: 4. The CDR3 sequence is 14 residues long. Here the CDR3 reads CASSLGTGVYEQYS. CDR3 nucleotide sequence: TGCGCCAGCAGCCTTGGGACAGGGGTCTACGAGCAGTACTCC.

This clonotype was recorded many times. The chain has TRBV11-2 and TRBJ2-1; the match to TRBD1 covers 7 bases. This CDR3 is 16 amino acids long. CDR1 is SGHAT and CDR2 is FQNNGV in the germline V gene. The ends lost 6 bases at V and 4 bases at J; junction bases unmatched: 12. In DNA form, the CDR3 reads TGTGCCAGCAGGTACGCCGGGACAGCGATTTACAATGAGCAGTTCTTC. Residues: CASRYAGTAIYNEQFF.

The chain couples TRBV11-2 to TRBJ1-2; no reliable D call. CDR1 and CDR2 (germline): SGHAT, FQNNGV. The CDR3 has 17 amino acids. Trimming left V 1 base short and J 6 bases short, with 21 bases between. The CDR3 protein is CASSLAPGLAGNNGYTF. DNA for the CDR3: TGTGCCAGCAGCTTAGCCCCCGGGCTAGCGGGGAACAATGGCTACACCTTC.

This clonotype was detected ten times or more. In DNA form, the CDR3 reads TGTGCCAGCAGTGAGGTCACAGGGTATCAGCCCCAGCATTTT. Protein product: CASSEVTGYQPQHF. The gene calls are TRBV6-1 and TRBJ1-5, with a weak D call TRBD1 (6 bases). Germline assignment: CDR1 MNHNS and CDR2 SASEGT. Trimming stripped 3 bases from V and 5 bases from J, with 11 bases between. This CDR3 has 14 residues.

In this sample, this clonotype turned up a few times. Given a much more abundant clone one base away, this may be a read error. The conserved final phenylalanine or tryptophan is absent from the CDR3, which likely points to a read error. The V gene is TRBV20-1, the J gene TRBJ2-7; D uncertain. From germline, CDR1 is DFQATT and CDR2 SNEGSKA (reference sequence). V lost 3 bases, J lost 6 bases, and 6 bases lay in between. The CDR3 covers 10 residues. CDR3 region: CSARSSEQYS. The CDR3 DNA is TGCAGTGCTAGGTCGTCCGAGCAGTACTCC.

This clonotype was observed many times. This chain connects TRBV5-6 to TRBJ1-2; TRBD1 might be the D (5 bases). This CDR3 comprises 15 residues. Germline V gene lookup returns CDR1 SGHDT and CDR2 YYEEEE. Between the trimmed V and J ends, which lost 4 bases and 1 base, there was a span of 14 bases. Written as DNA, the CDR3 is TGTGCCAGCAGCCCCTGGGACGGACGTAACTATGGCTACACCTTC. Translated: CASSPWDGRNYGYTF.

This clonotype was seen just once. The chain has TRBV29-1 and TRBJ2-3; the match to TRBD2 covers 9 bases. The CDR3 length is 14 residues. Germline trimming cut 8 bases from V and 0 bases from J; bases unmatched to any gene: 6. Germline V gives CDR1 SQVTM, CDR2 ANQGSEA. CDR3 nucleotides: TGCAGCTTTAGCGGGGGTGTGAGCACAGATACGCAGTATTTT. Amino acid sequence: CSFSGGVSTDTQYF.

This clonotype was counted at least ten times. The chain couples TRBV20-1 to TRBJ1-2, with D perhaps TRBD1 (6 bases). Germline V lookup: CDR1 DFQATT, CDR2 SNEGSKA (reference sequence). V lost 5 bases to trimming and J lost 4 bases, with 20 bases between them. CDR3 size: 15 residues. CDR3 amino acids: CSAGQTGRATYGYTF. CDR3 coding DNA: TGCAGTGCTGGGCAAACAGGGAGAGCTACCTATGGCTACACCTTC.

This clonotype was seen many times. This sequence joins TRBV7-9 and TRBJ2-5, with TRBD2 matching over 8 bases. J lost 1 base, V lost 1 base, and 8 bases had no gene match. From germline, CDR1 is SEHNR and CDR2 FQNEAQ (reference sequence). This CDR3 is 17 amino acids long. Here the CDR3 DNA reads TGTGCCAGCAGCTTAGACGGACTAGCAACCATCCAAGAGACCCAGTACTTC. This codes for CASSLDGLATIQETQYF. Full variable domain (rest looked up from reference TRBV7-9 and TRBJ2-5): DTGVSQNPRHKITKRGQNVTFRCDPISEHNRLYWYRQTLGQGPEFLTYFQNEAQLEKSRLLSDRFSAERPKGSFSTLEIQRTEQGDSAMYLCASSLDGLATIQETQYFGPGTRLLVL.

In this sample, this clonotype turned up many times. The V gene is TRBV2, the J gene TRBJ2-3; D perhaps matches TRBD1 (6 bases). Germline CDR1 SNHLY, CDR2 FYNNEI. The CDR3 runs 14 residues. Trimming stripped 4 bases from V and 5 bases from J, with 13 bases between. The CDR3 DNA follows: TGTGCCAGCAGTGCAACCGGGACAAGAGATACGCAGTATTTT. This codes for CASSATGTRDTQYF.

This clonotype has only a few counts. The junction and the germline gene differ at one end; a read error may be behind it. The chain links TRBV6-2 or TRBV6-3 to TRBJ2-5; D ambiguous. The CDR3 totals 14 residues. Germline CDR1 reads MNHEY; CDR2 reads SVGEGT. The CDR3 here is CASSHSDWRETQYF. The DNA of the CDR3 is TGTGCCAGCAGTCACTCTGACTGGCGAGAGACCCAGTACTTC.